A selection of T cell receptor beta chains follows, all from one sample in a study of regulatory T cells in long-lasting Graves disease. Via MiXCR, TCRdb re-called the multiplex PCR reads, giving one row per CDR3 protein. The sample carries about 660,000 distinct CDR3 sequences, 30% recorded once. This specimen consisted of peripheral blood mononuclear cells (PBMCs), obtained when the disease was refractory, from a patient treated with antithyroid drugs. Receptor source: a female donor with Graves disease. Each CDR3 is given with its conserved first and last residue. The D gene is left open where the match is weak.

v_call,j_call,d_call,cdr3_aa
TRBV12-3/TRBV12-4,TRBJ1-2,NA,CASSLKPGGYTF
TRBV12-3/TRBV12-4,TRBJ1-3,NA,CASSLGQGRFGNTIYF
TRBV3-1,TRBJ1-4,NA,CASSPGGAEKLFF
TRBV29-1,TRBJ1-1,NA,CSVEGRVRARGEAFF
TRBV5-6,TRBJ2-7,TRBD2,CASSLGQLAGVNEQYF
TRBV29-1,TRBJ1-5,NA,CSVGSGPNQPQHF
TRBV6-1,TRBJ1-2,TRBD1,CASSENLQGSYGYTF
TRBV2,TRBJ1-1,NA,CASSEAGRNTEAFF
TRBV5-6,TRBJ1-4,NA,CASSIRGFNEKLFF
TRBV6-1,TRBJ2-7,NA,CASGGGYRDSSYEQYF
TRBV5-5,TRBJ2-7,NA,CASSLGLDVSYEQYF
TRBV2,TRBJ1-4,TRBD1,CASIKDRGNEKLFF
TRBV20-1,TRBJ2-7,NA,CSARVGSGLAYEQYF
TRBV5-1,TRBJ1-4,NA,CASTEGPQGYEKLFF
TRBV12-3/TRBV12-4,TRBJ1-5,NA,CASSLGLGNQPQHF
TRBV20-1,TRBJ2-7,TRBD1,CSAKGGTGNYEQYF
TRBV12-3/TRBV12-4,TRBJ1-2,NA,CASSFRSYGYTF
TRBV9,TRBJ1-5,NA,CASSVGPGHNQPQHF
TRBV19,TRBJ1-2,NA,CASTAGPLGYGYTF
TRBV5-1,TRBJ2-3,TRBD2,CASSHLAESTDTQYF
TRBV6-1,TRBJ1-5,NA,CASSDSHGNQPQHF
TRBV2,TRBJ2-2,NA,CASSEAVPANTGELFF
TRBV5-1,TRBJ2-4,TRBD1,CASSPDRVGNIQYF
TRBV13,TRBJ2-2,TRBD2,CASKRGLAGVTGELFF
TRBV28,TRBJ1-6,NA,CASSPWTNSPLHF
TRBV7-2,TRBJ1-5,TRBD1,CASSSRDRDNQPQHF
TRBV12-3/TRBV12-4,TRBJ1-1,NA,CASSLDRTFNWNTEAFF
TRBV7-3,TRBJ1-1,TRBD1,CASSPAQGSTEAFF
TRBV11-3,TRBJ2-1,NA,CASSLTGSGDNEQFF
TRBV15,TRBJ1-1,NA,CATSRAWGGTEAFF
TRBV27,TRBJ1-1,NA,CASSLVRVRMNTEAFF
TRBV20-1,TRBJ1-5,NA,CSAESRGSNQPQHF
TRBV27,NA,TRBD1,CASSPGTGNYDYTF
TRBV27,TRBJ2-7,TRBD1,CASSFTGTGYGQYF
TRBV12-3/TRBV12-4,TRBJ2-3,NA,CASSLFAGSSTDTQYF
TRBV28,TRBJ1-5,NA,CASSLRGEIGRQPQHF
TRBV12-3/TRBV12-4,TRBJ2-7,NA,CASSYPAGSNYEQYF
TRBV20-1,TRBJ2-5,TRBD2,CSAIGALAGGQHISPETQYF
TRBV19,TRBJ1-1,NA,CASTVRNTEAFF
TRBV20-1,TRBJ1-4,NA,CSARTEGANEKLFF
TRBV3-1,TRBJ1-4,NA,CASSQDYAAAGEKLFF
TRBV27,TRBJ1-2,NA,CASRAGGGVYDYTF